This passage covers 11 T cell receptor beta chains from one sample sequenced in a study of lymphopenia after photon versus proton radiotherapy. The assay was immunoSEQ multiplex PCR, and TCRdb's table has in-frame clones only and misses some. The repertoire holds about 29,000 clones, with approximately 88% as singletons. This sample comprised peripheral blood, obtained from a patient treated with proton-based radiotherapy. Source of these receptors: a woman aged 55-75 years with cholangiocarcinoma. Some clones in this sample may be carry-over from other donors' samples.

The count of this clone is one. The chain carries TRBV6-5 and TRBJ1-3; D unclear. This CDR3 region has 15 residues. Germline V gives CDR1 MNHEY, CDR2 SVGAGI. Trimming cost V 2 bases and J 8 bases, with 16 bases left between them. CDR3 bases: TGTGCCAGCAGTTACCCTGAAGACGGGTCAGACACCATATATTTT. This encodes CASSYPEDGSDTIYF.

The V call is TRBV25-1, the J call TRBJ1-1, with D possibly matching TRBD1 (5 bases). This CDR3 has 16 residues. The germline gives CDR1 MGHDK, CDR2 SYGVNS. Trimming left V 3 bases short and J 1 base short, with 15 bases between. The CDR3 here is CASSETGGGRNTEAFF. CDR3 coding DNA: TGTGCCAGCAGTGAGACTGGGGGGGGAAGGAACACTGAAGCTTTCTTT.

This chain links TRBV6-4 with TRBJ2-1; 8 positions match TRBD1. Germline CDR1 is MRHNA and CDR2 is SNTAGT. This CDR3 has 15 amino acids. Trimming cost V 5 bases and J 4 bases; bases outside gene matches: 7. Written as DNA, the CDR3 is TGTGCCAGCAGTAAGTCCGGGACAGGTTACAATGAGCAGTTCTTC. Translation: CASSKSGTGYNEQFF.

The chain recombines TRBV5-1 with TRBJ2-1; D is unresolved. Per the germline V gene, CDR1 is SGHRS and CDR2 is YFSETQ. V was cut by 0 bases and J by 1 base, with 2 bases left in between. This CDR3 has 13 residues. CDR3 nucleotides: TGCGCCAGCAGCTTGGGTTCCTACAATGAGCAGTTCTTC. Translated: CASSLGSYNEQFF.

The chain joins TRBV27 to TRBJ1-1, with D unclear. Trimming removed 6 bases from V and 3 bases from J, with 20 bases in between. This CDR3 is 16 amino acids long. CDR1 is MNHEY and CDR2 is SMNVEV in the germline V gene (reference sequence). The DNA of the CDR3 is TGTGCCAGCAGCCGATCTCCCAGACTCCAGGACACTGAAGCTTTCTTT. Translation: CASSRSPRLQDTEAFF.

The chain joins TRBV5-1 to TRBJ1-1, with D possibly being TRBD1 (6 bases). V was clipped by 4 bases and J by 6 bases, with 10 bases between them. This CDR3 is built from 12 residues. The germline CDR1 and CDR2 sequences are SGHRS and YFSETQ. The CDR3 here is CASSETGSEAFF. The DNA for the CDR3 is TGCGCCAGCAGCGAAACAGGGTCTGAAGCTTTCTTT.

In DNA form, the CDR3 reads TGTGCCACCAGCGTAGGGACAAACTATGGCTACACCTTC. Its protein product is CATSVGTNYGYTF. V and J are TRBV15 and TRBJ1-2; perhaps TRBD1 as D (6 bases). Between the trimmed V and J ends, which lost 5 bases and 2 bases, there was a span of 9 bases. CDR1 is LNHNV, CDR2 YYDKDF, per germline (reference sequence). CDR3 length: 13 amino acids.

The DNA for the CDR3 is TGTGCCACCAGGGGGACAGGCGTTCAGCCCCAGCATTTT. It is translated as CATRGTGVQPQHF. The chain uses TRBV19 and TRBJ1-5; 8 bases line up with TRBD1. This CDR3 region has 13 residues. The J segment lost 6 bases and the V segment lost 10 bases, leaving 8 bases of the junction unmatched. The germline V gene encodes CDR1 LNHDA and CDR2 SQIVND (reference sequence).

This clone has just a few counts. The CDR3 DNA reads as TGTGCCAGCAGCCCACAGGGGGCTGGATATGGCTACACCTTC. It yields the protein CASSPQGAGYGYTF. This rearrangement joins TRBV13 to TRBJ1-2, with 9 bases fitting TRBD1. The ends lost 5 bases at V and 5 bases at J; junction bases unmatched: 6. The CDR3 covers 14 residues. From germline, CDR1 is PRHDT and CDR2 FYEKMQ (reference sequence).

V usage is TRBV21-1 and J usage is TRBJ1-2; the table's D call, TRBD1, has no DNA check behind it. TRBV21-1 is marked as a pseudogene. This CDR3 contains 17 residues. CDR3 loop: CASSTFSRQGASSGYTF. CDR3 nucleotides: TGTGCCAGCAGCACCTTTTCTAGACAGGGGGCGTCCTCTGGCTACACCTTC.

This rearrangement joins TRBV11-2 to TRBJ1-1, with D possibly being TRBD1 (6 bases). Germline CDR1 SGHAT, CDR2 FQNNGV. The CDR3 is 15 residues long. Between the trimmed V and J ends, which lost 1 base and 1 base, there was a span of 10 bases. CDR3 region: CASSLARGTNTEAFF. As DNA, the CDR3 is TGTGCCAGCAGCTTAGCAAGGGGGACGAACACTGAAGCTTTCTTT.